The 10 T cell receptor beta chains reported below all come from one sample, sequenced in a study of shared clonotypes between healthy human individuals. TCRdb's copy holds only in-frame clones and misses some; the assay was immunoSEQ multiplex PCR. The profile shows 500,000 to 650,000 clones, around three quarters of them singletons. The sample was PBMCs. The receptors were sampled from a woman aged 40 to 50 in good health. Some clones in this sample may be carry-over from other donors' samples.

The rearrangement uses TRBV9 and TRBJ2-1, with TRBD2 matching over 9 bases. This CDR3 has 15 residues. CDR1 SGDLS and CDR2 YYNGEE come from the germline V gene. The junction had 6 bases not matched to a gene; V was cut back by 0 bases and J by 8 bases. The DNA for the CDR3 is TGTGCCAGCAGCGTAGATAGCGGGAGTAGGGATGAGCAGTTCTTC. The encoded protein is CASSVDSGSRDEQFF.

V usage is TRBV4-3 and J usage is TRBJ2-7; TRBD2 agrees at 14 bases. Per germline, CDR1 LGHNA and CDR2 YSLEER. J was trimmed by 3 bases and V by 4 bases; bases with no gene match: 2. This CDR3 is 15 amino acids long. The CDR3 here is CASSPGTSGGYEQYF. The CDR3 nucleotides are TGCGCCAGCAGCCCCGGGACTAGCGGGGGCTACGAGCAGTACTTC.

The chain combines TRBV7-9 with TRBJ2-5; no definite D call. The CDR3 is made up of 11 amino acids. The V gene lost 5 bases and the J gene lost 7 bases, with 8 bases spanning the gap. Germline V lookup: CDR1 SEHNR, CDR2 FQNEAQ (reference sequence). The DNA of the CDR3 is TGTGCCAGCAGCCTCGATGGGACCCAGTACTTC. This codes for CASSLDGTQYF.

This chain links TRBV10-3 with TRBJ2-4, with 8 bases identical to TRBD1. The CDR3 is made up of 14 amino acids. CDR1 and CDR2 from the germline V gene are ENHRY and SYGVKD. Trimming cost V 4 bases and J 7 bases; bases outside gene matches: 6. The CDR3 loop reads CAISGGQEGNIQYF. The CDR3 coding sequence is TGTGCCATCAGTGGGGGACAGGAAGGCAACATTCAGTACTTC.

This chain links TRBV18 with TRBJ1-1; 7 bases are a match to TRBD1. This CDR3 contains 14 residues. V lost 7 bases to trimming and J lost 3 bases; unmatched junction nucleotides: 8. Germline V gives CDR1 KGHSH, CDR2 LQKENI. The CDR3 DNA reads TGTGCCAGCTACCGACAGGGTATTGACACTGAAGCTTTCTTT. Its protein product is CASYRQGIDTEAFF.

V gene TRBV27 combines with J gene TRBJ2-1; 7 bases are a match to TRBD1. V lost 5 bases and J lost 9; bases outside the gene matches: 7. The CDR3 is 13 residues long. The germline V gene has CDR1 MNHEY and CDR2 SMNVEV (reference sequence). The CDR3 loop reads CASSRHRGSEQFF. The DNA of the CDR3 is TGTGCCAGCAGTCGCCACAGGGGCAGTGAGCAGTTCTTC.

The chain uses TRBV6-4 and TRBJ2-3; 8 positions agree with TRBD1. After removal of 4 bases from V and 6 bases from J, the junction contained 12 bases not matched to a gene. The CDR3 has 16 amino acids. Germline CDR1 and CDR2: MRHNA and SNTAGT. CDR3 sequence: CASSADRGETLDTQYF. The CDR3 DNA follows: TGTGCCAGCAGTGCAGACAGGGGAGAAACCTTGGATACGCAGTATTTT.

This chain joins TRBV11-2 and TRBJ2-3, with D perhaps given as TRBD1 or TRBD2 (5 bases each). V was trimmed by 3 bases and J by 2 bases, leaving 12 bases between them. The germline V gene encodes CDR1 SGHAT and CDR2 FQNNGV. The CDR3 is made up of 15 amino acids. The CDR3 DNA follows: TGTGCCAGCAGCTTGGACTGGGACGCCACAGATACGCAGTATTTT. It is translated as CASSLDWDATDTQYF.

The chain carries TRBV7-3 and TRBJ2-2; D not certain. Deletions cut 2 bases from V and 0 bases from J, with 7 bases between. Germline-derived CDR1 and CDR2 are SGHTA and FQGTGA. This CDR3 contains 15 residues. The CDR3 loop reads CASSLYQANTGELFF. The CDR3 bases are TGTGCCAGCAGCTTATACCAAGCGAACACCGGGGAGCTGTTTTTT.

The chain joins TRBV30 to TRBJ2-7; D may be TRBD1 (6 bases). The J call may be mistaken, given a closer DNA end match to TRBJ2-5. CDR3 length equals 15 residues. In germline, CDR1 is GTSNPN, CDR2 SVGIG (reference sequence). The DNA of the CDR3 is TGTGCCTGGAACTACGGGACACCGATTAGCGAGACCCAGTACTTC. Translation gives CAWNYGTPISETQYF.